Below, 13 T cell receptor beta chains from the same sample are listed, as sequenced in a study of blood T cell repertoires in COVID-19. Clones were read by immunoSEQ multiplex PCR, and TCRdb kept only the in-frame ones, dropping some. This table holds 15,000 to 20,000 clones, around four fifths found once. Sequenced sample: peripheral blood. Receptors originate from an elderly man with active COVID-19.

The V call is TRBV4-2, the J call TRBJ2-5; 13 bases align to TRBD2. V shed 3 bases, J shed 4 bases, and the junction held 5 bases outside the gene matches. Germline CDR1 and CDR2: LGHNA and YNFKEQ. The CDR3 loop spans 16 amino acids. The CDR3 DNA is TGTGCCAGCAGCCACTCGGGACTAGCGGGATTAGAGACCCAGTACTTC. It codes for CASSHSGLAGLETQYF.

The chain combines TRBV6-6 with TRBJ2-3; the D gene is possibly TRBD2 (5 bases). CDR3 length: 12 residues. From germline, CDR1 is MNHNY and CDR2 SVGAGI (reference sequence). The V end was cut by 6 bases, the J end by 10 bases, with 14 bases between. The CDR3 DNA reads TGTGCCAGCAGCCTACTAGGTGATGCGCAGTATTTT. This encodes CASSLLGDAQYF.

This chain links TRBV30 with TRBJ2-1; no reliable D call. The CDR3 runs to 13 residues. Germline V gene data show CDR1 as GTSNPN and CDR2 as SVGIG (reference sequence). V was shortened by 4 bases and J by 4 bases, with 11 bases between the two germline ends. The CDR3 coding sequence is TGTGCCTGGACCGGGTCAGAATACAATGAGCAGTTCTTC. It specifies CAWTGSEYNEQFF.

This clone was found a few times. The CDR3 DNA follows: TGTGCCAGCAGCCCATGGACAGGGTCGGGCAATGAGCAGTTCTTC. This translates into CASSPWTGSGNEQFF. The chain combines TRBV7-2 with TRBJ2-1; 8 positions agree with TRBD1. The CDR3 runs to 15 residues. The J segment lost 6 bases and the V segment lost 5 bases, leaving 9 bases of the junction unmatched. Germline V gives CDR1 SGHTA, CDR2 FQGNSA.

The chain recombines TRBV2 with TRBJ2-2; 7 bases align to TRBD2. Germline V lookup: CDR1 SNHLY, CDR2 FYNNEI. Losses at the gene ends were 5 bases for V and 2 bases for J; bases not matched to a gene: 5. The CDR3 has 15 residues. The CDR3 DNA reads TGTGCCAGCAGTAAGCTAGCGGATAACACCGGGGAGCTGTTTTTT. Translating gives CASSKLADNTGELFF.

The rearrangement links TRBV7-2 to TRBJ1-1; the D gene is possibly TRBD1 (5 bases). The CDR3 runs 13 residues. Per germline, CDR1 SGHTA and CDR2 FQGNSA. The V and J ends lost 3 bases and 4 bases respectively, with 9 bases between them. Here the CDR3 DNA reads TGTGCCAGCAGCTTGCAGGGTGGCACTGAAGCTTTCTTT. Its translation: CASSLQGGTEAFF. Full variable domain (remainder filled in from reference TRBV7-2 and TRBJ1-1): GAGVSQSPSNKVTEKGKDVELRCDPISGHTALYWYRQSLGQGLEFLIYFQGNSAPDKSGLPSDRFSAERTGGSVSTLTIQRTQQEDSAVYLCASSLQGGTEAFFGQGTRLTVV.

The rearrangement joins TRBV20-1 to TRBJ1-1, with D possibly being TRBD1 (6 bases). Germline loops: CDR1 DFQATT, CDR2 SNEGSKA (reference sequence). The CDR3 extends over 10 amino acids. The V gene lost 5 bases and the J gene lost 8 bases, with 9 bases spanning the gap. The CDR3 region has the DNA TGCAGTGCTGAGGGGGGGGAAGCTTTCTTT. Translating gives CSAEGGEAFF.

This chain links TRBV5-1 with TRBJ2-7; no firm D call. V lost 4 bases to trimming and J lost 2 bases, with 10 bases between them. This CDR3 comprises 13 residues. CDR1 is SGHRS and CDR2 is YFSETQ in the germline V gene. For the CDR3, the DNA is TGCGCCAGCAGCCCCGACTTAGCCTACGAGCAGTACTTC. Its protein product is CASSPDLAYEQYF.

The genes are TRBV6-2 or TRBV6-3 and TRBJ1-5, with no clear D. The CDR3 sequence is 14 residues long. CDR1 MNHEY and CDR2 SVGEGT come from the germline V gene. The germline V and J ends were trimmed by 3 bases and 0 bases, with 6 bases remaining between them. The CDR3 sequence is CASSYSYSNQPQHF. The CDR3 coding sequence is TGTGCCAGCAGTTATTCCTATAGCAATCAGCCCCAGCATTTT.

The chain couples TRBV6-2 or TRBV6-3 to TRBJ2-2, with 8 bases matching TRBD1. Trimming removed 4 bases from V and 6 bases from J; junction bases left unmatched: 4. Germline CDR1 reads MNHEY; CDR2 reads SVGEGT. The CDR3 spans 14 residues. The CDR3 region is CASSFLQGAGELFF. The CDR3 DNA sequence: TGTGCCAGCAGTTTTTTACAGGGGGCCGGGGAGCTGTTTTTT.

This chain links TRBV7-9 with TRBJ2-6; TRBD2 might be the D (6 bases). The V end was cut by 6 bases, the J end by 0 bases, with 18 bases between. The CDR3 extends over 18 amino acids. The V gene's germline CDR1 is SEHNR and CDR2 FQNEAQ (reference sequence). The CDR3 nucleotides are TGTGCCAGCAGATCTAACCTAGCGTTAAGCTCTGGGGCCAACGTCCTGACTTTC. It translates to CASRSNLALSSGANVLTF.

The genes are TRBV2 and TRBJ2-1; tentatively, D is TRBD1 (6 bases). Per the germline V gene, CDR1 is SNHLY and CDR2 is FYNNEI. Trimming stripped 7 bases from V and 4 bases from J, with 11 bases between. CDR3 size: 13 residues. This CDR3 is CASKRTEYNEQFF. Here the CDR3 DNA reads TGTGCCAGCAAAAGGACAGAATACAATGAGCAGTTCTTC.

This chain joins TRBV3-1 (or the pseudogene TRBV3-2) and TRBJ1-4, with 10 nucleotides matching TRBD1. Germline trimming cut 3 bases from V and 3 bases from J; bases unmatched to any gene: 4. CDR3 size: 16 residues. Germline CDR1 LGHDT, CDR2 YNNKEL (reference sequence). CDR3 coding DNA: TGTGCCAGCAGCCATCCCGGACAGGGGGCTAATGAAAAACTGTTTTTT. Translated, it gives CASSHPGQGANEKLFF.